This T cell receptor (beta chain) originates from a study of blood T cells in healthy people across ages. Each sample provided at least 5 micrograms of extracted total RNA. Primers used in a second PCR of roughly 6 to 11 cycles were a sample-barcoded 5' primer and a J-beta primer mix. One entry per CDR3 protein results from TCRdb running MiXCR on the 5' RACE reads. The data show fewer than 1,000,000 distinct CDR3 sequences, 46% seen once. V lost 4 bases to trimming and J lost 7 bases, with 20 bases between them. The CDR3 loop spans 16 amino acids. Germline CDR1 and CDR2: MDHEN and SYDVKM. The rearrangement links TRBV28 to TRBJ1-5; D remains unclear. The sequencing sample was made of blood. This receptor was taken from a man of 80 years or more in good health. CDR3 region: CASSSPTSYEGQPQHF. The CDR3 DNA follows: TGTGCCAGCAGTTCCCCCACGTCGTACGAAGGCCAGCCCCAGCATTTT.